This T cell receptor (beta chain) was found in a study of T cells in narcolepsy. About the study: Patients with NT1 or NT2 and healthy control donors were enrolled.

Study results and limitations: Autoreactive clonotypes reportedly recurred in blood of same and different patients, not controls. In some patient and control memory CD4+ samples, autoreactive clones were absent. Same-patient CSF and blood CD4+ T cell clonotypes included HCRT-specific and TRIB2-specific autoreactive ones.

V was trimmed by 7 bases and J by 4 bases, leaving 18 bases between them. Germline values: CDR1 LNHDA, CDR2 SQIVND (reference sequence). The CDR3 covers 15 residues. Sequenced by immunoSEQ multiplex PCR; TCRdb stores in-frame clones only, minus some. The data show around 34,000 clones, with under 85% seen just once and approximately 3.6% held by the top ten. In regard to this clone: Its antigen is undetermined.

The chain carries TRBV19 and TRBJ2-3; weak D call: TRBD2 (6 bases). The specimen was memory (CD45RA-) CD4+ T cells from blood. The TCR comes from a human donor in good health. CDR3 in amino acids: CASKRGLTSADTQYF. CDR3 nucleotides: TGTGCCAGTAAGAGGGGACTGACAAGCGCAGATACGCAGTATTTT. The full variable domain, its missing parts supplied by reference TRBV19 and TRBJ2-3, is DGGITQSPKYLFRKEGQNVTLSCEQNLNHDAMYWYRQDPGQGLRLIYYSQIVNDFQKGDIAEGYSVSREKKESFPLTVTSAQKNPTAFYLCASKRGLTSADTQYFGPGTRLTVL.